These 2 T cell receptor beta chains came from one sample sequenced in a study of blood T cell repertoires in COVID-19. Measured with immunoSEQ multiplex PCR; TCRdb has only the in-frame clones, and not every one. The sample lists a few hundred thousand clones, approximately 84% occurring once. Sequencing was carried out using peripheral blood. These receptor sequences come from a human donor in a cohort sampled during active COVID-19.

This clone was recorded many times. This chain uses TRBV11-2 with TRBJ2-2, with 7 bases identical to TRBD2. CDR1 is SGHAT and CDR2 is FQNNGV in the germline V gene. Trimming removed 1 base from V and 6 bases from J; junction bases left unmatched: 2. This CDR3 is built from 14 residues. This CDR3 reads CASSLVREAGELFF. CDR3 DNA: TGTGCCAGCAGCTTAGTCCGGGAGGCCGGGGAGCTGTTTTTT.

The J gene is TRBJ2-7, the V gene TRBV18, with 8 bases identical to TRBD1. The CDR3 loop spans 15 amino acids. Per the germline V gene, CDR1 is KGHSH and CDR2 is LQKENI. Trimming at V came to 0 bases and at J to 2 bases, leaving 3 bases not matched to a gene. In DNA, the CDR3 is TGTGCCAGCTCACCACCCCCGGGACAGGCCTACGAGCAGTACTTC. It is translated as CASSPPPGQAYEQYF. The full variable domain, with the rest looked up from reference TRBV18 and TRBJ2-7, is NAGVMQNPRHLVRRRGQEARLRCSPMKGHSHVYWYRQLPEEGLKFMVYLQKENIIDESGMPKERFSAEFPKEGPSILRIQQVVRGDSAAYFCASSPPPGQAYEQYFGPGTRLTVT.